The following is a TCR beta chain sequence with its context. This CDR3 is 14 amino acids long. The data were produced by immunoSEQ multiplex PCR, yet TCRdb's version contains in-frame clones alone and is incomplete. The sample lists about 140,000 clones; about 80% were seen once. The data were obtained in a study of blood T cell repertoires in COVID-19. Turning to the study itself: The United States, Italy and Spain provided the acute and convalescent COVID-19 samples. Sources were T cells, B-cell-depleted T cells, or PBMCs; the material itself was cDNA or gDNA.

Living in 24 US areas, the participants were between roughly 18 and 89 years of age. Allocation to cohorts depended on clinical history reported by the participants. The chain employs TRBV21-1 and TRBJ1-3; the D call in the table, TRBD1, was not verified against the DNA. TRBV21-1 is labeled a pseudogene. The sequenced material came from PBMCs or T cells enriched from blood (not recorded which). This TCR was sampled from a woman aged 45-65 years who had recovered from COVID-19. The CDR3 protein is CASSKVPGVRTIYF. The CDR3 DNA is TGTGCCAGCAGCAAAGTTCCAGGGGTGCGGACCATATATTTT.